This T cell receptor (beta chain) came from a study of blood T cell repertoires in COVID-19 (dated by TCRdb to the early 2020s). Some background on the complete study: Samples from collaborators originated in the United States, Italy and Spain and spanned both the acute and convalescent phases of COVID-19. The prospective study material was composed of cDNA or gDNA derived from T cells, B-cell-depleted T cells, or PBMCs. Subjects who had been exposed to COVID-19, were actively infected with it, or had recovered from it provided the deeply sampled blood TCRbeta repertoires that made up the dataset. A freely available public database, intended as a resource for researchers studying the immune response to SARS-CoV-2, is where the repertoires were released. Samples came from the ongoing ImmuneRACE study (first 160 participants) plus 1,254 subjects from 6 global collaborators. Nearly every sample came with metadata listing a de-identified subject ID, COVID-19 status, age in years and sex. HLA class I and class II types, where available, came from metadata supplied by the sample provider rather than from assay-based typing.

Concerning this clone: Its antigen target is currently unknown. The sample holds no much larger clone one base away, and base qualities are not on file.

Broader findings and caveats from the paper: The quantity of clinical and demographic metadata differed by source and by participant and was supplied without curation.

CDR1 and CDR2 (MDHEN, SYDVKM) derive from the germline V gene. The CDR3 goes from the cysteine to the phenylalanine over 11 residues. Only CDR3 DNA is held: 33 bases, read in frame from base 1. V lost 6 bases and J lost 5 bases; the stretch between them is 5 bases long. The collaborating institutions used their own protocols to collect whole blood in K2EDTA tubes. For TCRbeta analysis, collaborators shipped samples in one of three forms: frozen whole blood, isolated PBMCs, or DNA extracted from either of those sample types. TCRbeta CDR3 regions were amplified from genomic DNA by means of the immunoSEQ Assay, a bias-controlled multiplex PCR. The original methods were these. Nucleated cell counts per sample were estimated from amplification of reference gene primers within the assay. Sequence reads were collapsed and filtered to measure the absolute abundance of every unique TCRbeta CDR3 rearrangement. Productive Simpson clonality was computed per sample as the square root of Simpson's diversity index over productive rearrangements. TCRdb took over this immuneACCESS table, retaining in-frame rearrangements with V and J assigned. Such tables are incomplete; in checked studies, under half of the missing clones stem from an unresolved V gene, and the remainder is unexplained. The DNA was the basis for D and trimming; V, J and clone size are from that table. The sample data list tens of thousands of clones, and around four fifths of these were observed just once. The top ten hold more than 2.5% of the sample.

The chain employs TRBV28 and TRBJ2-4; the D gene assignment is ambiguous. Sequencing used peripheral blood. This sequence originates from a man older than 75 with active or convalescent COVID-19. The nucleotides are TGTGCCAGCAGATCCGAAAACATTCAGTACTTC. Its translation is CASRSENIQYF.